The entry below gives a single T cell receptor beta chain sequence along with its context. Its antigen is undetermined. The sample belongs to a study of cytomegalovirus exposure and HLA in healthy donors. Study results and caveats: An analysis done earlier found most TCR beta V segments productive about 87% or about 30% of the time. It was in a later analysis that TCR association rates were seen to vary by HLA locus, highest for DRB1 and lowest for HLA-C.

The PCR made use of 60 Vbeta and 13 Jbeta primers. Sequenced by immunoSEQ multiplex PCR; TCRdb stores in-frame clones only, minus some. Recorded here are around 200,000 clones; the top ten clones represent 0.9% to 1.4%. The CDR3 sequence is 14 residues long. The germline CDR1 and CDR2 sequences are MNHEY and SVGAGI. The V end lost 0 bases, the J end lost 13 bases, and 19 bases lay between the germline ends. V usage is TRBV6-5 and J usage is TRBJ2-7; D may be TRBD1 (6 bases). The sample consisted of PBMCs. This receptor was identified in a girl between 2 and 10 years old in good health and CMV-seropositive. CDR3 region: CASSYSQGLTGTYF. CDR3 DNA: TGTGCCAGCAGTTACTCACAGGGTTTAACGGGGACATACTTC.